This T cell receptor beta chain came from a study of T cell repertoires in cytomegalovirus infection. Whole-study context: Public TCR beta signatures provided an indication of both CMV infection and a matching HLA type. Study-wide results and caveats: Within the response measured ex vivo, HLA-C-restricted CMV-specific TCR beta clonotypes were dominant.

TCRdb re-derived calls from the reads in MiXCR, one entry per CDR3 protein. This table has some 800,000 distinct CDR3 sequences, around a third appearing once. Germline assignment: CDR1 DFQATT and CDR2 SNEGSKA (reference sequence). The CDR3 consists of 11 residues. Notes on this clonotype: Its specificity is not known. The germline gene is not matched at one end of the junction; a read error may be the cause.

The genes are TRBV20-1 and TRBJ1-2, with D possibly matching TRBD1 (6 bases). The sequences come from cultured CD8+ T cells from PBMCs, collected from culture after CMV antigen stimulation. The TCR originated in a human donor in good health (CMV status not recorded). Some clones in this sample may be carry-over from other donors' samples. The CDR3 reads CSVALVGGGYF. The CDR3 nucleotides are TGCAGTGTTGCCCTCGTGGGGGGCGGTTACTTC.